This is a list of T cell receptor beta chains from one sample in a study of cytomegalovirus exposure and HLA in healthy donors. This table comes from immunoSEQ multiplex PCR, and its TCRdb copy is limited to in-frame clones, with some not included. The sample lists about 60,000 clones, approximately 95% occurring once. Sequenced: PBMCs. Receptors were obtained from a woman between 18 and 30 years old in good health and CMV-seronegative. Both conserved end residues are part of each CDR3.

cdr3_aa | j_call | v_call
CASSLYKGAGELFF | TRBJ2-2 | TRBV5-1
CASSSISSSYNEQFF | TRBJ2-1 | TRBV28
CASSESVTVYSNQPQHF | TRBJ1-5 | TRBV6-1
CASSLKLAGYNEQFF | TRBJ2-1 | TRBV7-9
CASSSGYTGELFF | TRBJ2-2 | TRBV7-7
CASSTNVGGLYGYTF | TRBJ1-2 | TRBV11-3
CASGTGGRQPQHF | TRBJ1-5 | TRBV19
CASSPGVSYGYTF | TRBJ1-2 | TRBV14
CASSLRQGRTGELFF | TRBJ2-2 | TRBV7-9
CASSRGQEDSPLHF | TRBJ1-6 | TRBV6-6
CASSGGETEAFF | TRBJ1-1 | TRBV2
CASSLQGNTEAFF | TRBJ1-1 | TRBV7-3
CASSSGLAGVVTEQFF | TRBJ2-1 | TRBV6-5
CASSLAGSGGYTF | TRBJ1-2 | TRBV11-2
CSVAGVGGVASGEQFF | TRBJ2-1 | TRBV29-1
CASSYSPGGGSETQYF | TRBJ2-5 | TRBV5-1
CASSQVGAPNNEQFF | TRBJ2-1 | TRBV4-3
CASRLSSGDNEQFF | TRBJ2-1 | TRBV2
CASRTTNWAGGPTGELFF | TRBJ2-2 | TRBV5-4
CASRALAGENTGELFF | TRBJ2-2 | TRBV2
CASSLRGDEQFF | TRBJ2-1 | TRBV5-1
CASSFLSGGSNTGELFF | TRBJ2-2 | TRBV7-8
CASSPRPSDEQFF | TRBJ2-1 | TRBV9
CASSPTTDRGLSYEQYF | TRBJ2-7 | TRBV7-9
CASSEIPGAATNEKLFF | TRBJ1-4 | TRBV10-2
CASSESGQWNEQFF | TRBJ2-1 | TRBV10-1
CAISGGRGAGELFF | TRBJ2-2 | TRBV10-3
CASSQDLRWGHEQFF | TRBJ2-1 | TRBV4-3
CASSLVGRDEEKLFF | TRBJ1-4 | TRBV5-4
CASSLGGTGLYGYTF | TRBJ1-2 | TRBV7-6
CASSAYRGTNEKLFF | TRBJ1-4 | TRBV5-1
CASSRYNEQFF | TRBJ2-1 | TRBV6-5
CASSLGPGETQYF | TRBJ2-5 | TRBV11-2
CASSDFRGSSYNEQFF | TRBJ2-1 | TRBV6-1
CATKTGLYGYTF | TRBJ1-2 | TRBV19
CASSLGQGPEQFF | TRBJ2-1 | TRBV7-6
CSVREWGETQYF | TRBJ2-5 | TRBV29-1
CASSQGGGAKSEAFF | TRBJ1-1 | TRBV4-3
CASSPPQGREQFF | TRBJ2-1 | TRBV4-1